This T cell receptor (beta chain) was obtained from a study of cytomegalovirus exposure and HLA in healthy donors. Study-level results: What a later analysis showed was that several of the most significant clusters appeared linked to common viral pathogens.

The ends lost 2 bases at V and 5 bases at J; junction bases unmatched: 5. The germline CDR1 and CDR2 sequences are SGHDT and YYEEEE. The length of the CDR3 is 14 residues. In the case of this clone: Its matching antigen is unknown.

The PCR contained 60 Vbeta and 13 Jbeta primers. Measured with immunoSEQ multiplex PCR; TCRdb has only the in-frame clones, and not every one. Of 270,000 or so clones listed, about 93% are singletons. The chain is built from TRBV5-6 and TRBJ2-7, with 9 bases aligning to TRBD2. This receptor was obtained from a girl aged 2 to 9 in good health and CMV-seronegative. Sequencing input: PBMCs. CDR3 residues: CASSFGLARHEQYF. The CDR3 region has the DNA TGTGCCAGCAGCTTCGGACTAGCGCGGCACGAGCAGTACTTC.